The clone carrying this T cell receptor beta chain occurred a few times. The target antigen is unknown. These data belong to a study of blood T cells in healthy people across ages. Study outcomes and limitations: Whereas aged donors had fewer naive CD4+ cells, long-lived donors had more of them and higher diversity. Observed TCR beta diversity showed a strong correlation with the percentage of naive T cells as measured by flow cytometry.

A J-beta primer mix and a sample-barcoded 5' primer were used in a second PCR of roughly 6 to 12 cycles. Every molecule of cDNA carried a tag from a template-switch adaptor with 12 random nucleotides. MiXCR was run by TCRdb on the 5' RACE reads, yielding one entry per CDR3 protein. The sample records 1,300,000 or so distinct CDR3 sequences, roughly 59% being singletons. Total RNA, at least 6 micrograms per sample, was extracted from PBMCs. This sequence originates from a man younger than 30 in good health. Material for sequencing was blood.

DNA for the CDR3: TGTGCCAGCAGCTTAGTAGGGGGAGGCAATCAGCCCCAGCATTTT. It is translated as CASSLVGGGNQPQHF. The V gene is TRBV7-9, the J gene TRBJ1-5; tentatively, D is TRBD1 (6 bases). The CDR3 is 15 amino acids. Deletions cut 1 base from V and 2 bases from J, with 9 bases between. Germline assignment: CDR1 SEHNR and CDR2 FQNEAQ (reference sequence).